Listed below are T cell receptor beta chains from one sample, sequenced in a study of spatial heterogeneity in lung cancer. TCRdb reprocessed the 5' RACE reads via MiXCR and lists one record per CDR3 protein. The repertoire holds about 82,000 distinct CDR3 sequences, over 10% seen once, with about 4.5% in the top ten. Specimen: PBMCs, collected at surgery. These receptors all come from a male donor with early-stage non-small cell lung cancer. The CDR3 runs from the conserved cysteine through the conserved F or W. A D gene is named only where the DNA matches it firmly. The size field is filled for only some rows; it gives once, few, many or a size class.

J gene: TRBJ1-6; clone size: many; V gene: TRBV20-1; CDR3 length: 17; D gene: .; CDR3 protein: CSAPDGGGDSYNSPLHF; CDR3 DNA: TGCAGTGCACCTGATGGGGGGGGCGATTCCTATAATTCACCCCTCCACTTT
J gene: TRBJ2-1; clone size: few; V gene: TRBV29-1; CDR3 length: 12; D gene: .; CDR3 protein: CSVAPQGNEQFF; CDR3 DNA: TGCAGCGTCGCCCCCCAAGGCAATGAGCAGTTCTTC
J gene: TRBJ1-3; clone size: many; V gene: TRBV29-1; CDR3 length: 15; D gene: .; CDR3 protein: CSVFGGEFSGNTIYF; CDR3 DNA: TGCAGCGTTTTCGGCGGAGAGTTCTCTGGAAACACCATATATTTT
J gene: TRBJ1-1; clone size: .; V gene: TRBV2; CDR3 length: 14; D gene: .; CDR3 protein: CASREQRANTEAFF; CDR3 DNA: TGTGCCAGCAGGGAACAGAGGGCCAACACTGAAGCTTTCTTT
J gene: TRBJ2-2; clone size: few; V gene: TRBV5-6; CDR3 length: 16; D gene: .; CDR3 protein: CASSLFLDRNTGELFF; CDR3 DNA: TGTGCCAGCAGCTTGTTCCTAGACCGAAACACCGGGGAGCTGTTTTTT
J gene: TRBJ2-3; clone size: .; V gene: TRBV7-2; CDR3 length: 16; D gene: TRBD2; CDR3 protein: CASSLNLRGASDTQYF; CDR3 DNA: TGTGCCAGCAGCTTAAACTTGCGGGGGGCCTCAGATACGCAGTATTTT
J gene: TRBJ1-1; clone size: many; V gene: TRBV29-1; CDR3 length: 13; D gene: .; CDR3 protein: CSASGGMNTEAFF; CDR3 DNA: TGCAGCGCCAGTGGGGGTATGAACACTGAAGCTTTCTTT
J gene: TRBJ2-7; clone size: few; V gene: TRBV12-3/TRBV12-4; CDR3 length: 14; D gene: .; CDR3 protein: CASSSQDGPYEQYF; CDR3 DNA: TGTGCCAGCAGTTCTCAAGACGGGCCCTACGAGCAGTACTTC
J gene: TRBJ1-1; clone size: .; V gene: TRBV28; CDR3 length: 14; D gene: .; CDR3 protein: CASSPGNLNTEAFF; CDR3 DNA: TGTGCCAGCAGTCCCGGGAATCTGAACACTGAAGCTTTCTTT
J gene: TRBJ2-5; clone size: many; V gene: TRBV3-1; CDR3 length: 14; D gene: .; CDR3 protein: CASSQDPTIPTQYF; CDR3 DNA: TGTGCCAGCAGCCAAGATCCTACTATTCCGACCCAGTACTTC
J gene: TRBJ2-3; clone size: .; V gene: TRBV5-1; CDR3 length: 13; D gene: .; CDR3 protein: CASSSVADGTQYF; CDR3 DNA: TGCGCCAGCAGCTCCGTTGCCGACGGTACGCAGTATTTT
J gene: TRBJ2-3; clone size: .; V gene: TRBV14; CDR3 length: 14; D gene: .; CDR3 protein: CASSQVTNTDTQYF; CDR3 DNA: TGTGCCAGCAGCCAAGTGACTAACACAGATACGCAGTATTTT
J gene: TRBJ2-2; clone size: few; V gene: TRBV12-3/TRBV12-4; CDR3 length: 12; D gene: .; CDR3 protein: CASSFPVGELFF; CDR3 DNA: TGTGCCAGCAGTTTCCCGGTCGGGGAGCTGTTTTTT
J gene: TRBJ2-5; clone size: .; V gene: TRBV30; CDR3 length: 14; D gene: TRBD1; CDR3 protein: CAWGTAMYQETQYF; CDR3 DNA: TGTGCCTGGGGGACAGCGATGTACCAAGAGACCCAGTACTTC
J gene: TRBJ2-4; clone size: few; V gene: TRBV27; CDR3 length: 14; D gene: .; CDR3 protein: CASSPRGAKNIQYF; CDR3 DNA: TGTGCCAGCAGCCCTAGGGGAGCCAAAAACATTCAGTACTTC
J gene: TRBJ2-7; clone size: .; V gene: TRBV4-2; CDR3 length: 13; D gene: TRBD1; CDR3 protein: CASSHYDRAEQYF; CDR3 DNA: TGTGCCAGCAGCCATTATGACAGGGCCGAGCAGTACTTC
J gene: TRBJ1-2; clone size: few; V gene: TRBV20-1; CDR3 length: 15; D gene: .; CDR3 protein: CSAGDPGDKNYGYTF; CDR3 DNA: TGCAGTGCTGGAGATCCGGGCGATAAAAACTATGGCTACACCTTC
J gene: TRBJ1-1; clone size: few; V gene: TRBV30; CDR3 length: 14; D gene: TRBD1; CDR3 protein: CAWTGQGLETEAFF; CDR3 DNA: TGTGCCTGGACTGGACAGGGGTTGGAAACTGAAGCTTTCTTT